Below, 17 T cell receptor beta chains from the same sample are listed, as sequenced in a study of blood T cell repertoires in COVID-19. The method was immunoSEQ multiplex PCR; TCRdb's version includes in-frame clones alone and lacks a portion of them. The sample records about 150,000 clones, roughly 83% being singletons. The specimen was PBMCs or T cells enriched from blood (not recorded which). Every receptor here comes from a man aged 70-80 years who had been exposed to COVID-19.

The V and J genes are TRBV3-1 (or the pseudogene TRBV3-2) and TRBJ1-6, with 10 bases identical to TRBD1. Germline V lookup: CDR1 LGHDT, CDR2 YNNKEL (reference sequence). The CDR3 extends over 15 amino acids. V was clipped by 7 bases and J by 5 bases; unmatched bases: 5. CDR3 region: CASKGTGVNNSPLHF. The CDR3, as DNA: TGTGCCAGCAAGGGGACAGGGGTCAATAATTCACCCCTCCACTTT.

The J gene is TRBJ2-3, the V gene TRBV30, with D possibly matching TRBD1 (6 bases). Per the germline V gene, CDR1 is GTSNPN and CDR2 is SVGIG (reference sequence). The CDR3 covers 17 residues. Trimming left V 2 bases short and J 1 base short, with 19 bases between. CDR3 DNA: TGTGCCTGGAGTAAGGGTTATAGGGGACATCGCACAGATACGCAGTATTTT. Translation gives CAWSKGYRGHRTDTQYF. The whole variable domain, filled in from reference TRBV30 and TRBJ2-3, reads SQTIHQWPATLVQPVGSPLSLECTVEGTSNPNLYWYRQAAGRGLQLLFYSVGIGQISSEVPQNLSASRPQDRQFILSSKKLLLSDSGFYLCAWSKGYRGHRTDTQYFGPGTRLTVL.

Only a few counts were recorded for this clone. The V call is TRBV30, the J call TRBJ2-7; D not certain. V lost 4 bases to trimming and J lost 4 bases, with 8 bases between them. This CDR3 is built from 11 residues. Germline V lookup: CDR1 GTSNPN, CDR2 SVGIG (reference sequence). DNA for the CDR3: TGTGCCTGGACGTTAACATACGAGCAGTACTTC. Translation: CAWTLTYEQYF. Filled out from reference TRBV30 and TRBJ2-7, the complete variable domain reads SQTIHQWPATLVQPVGSPLSLECTVEGTSNPNLYWYRQAAGRGLQLLFYSVGIGQISSEVPQNLSASRPQDRQFILSSKKLLLSDSGFYLCAWTLTYEQYFGPGTRLTVT.

This clone was found once. This chain uses TRBV19 with TRBJ2-6; unclear D gene. V shed 5 bases and J shed 0 bases, with 11 bases lying between them. The CDR3 has 16 residues. Germline V gene data show CDR1 as LNHDA and CDR2 as SQIVND (reference sequence). Written as DNA, the CDR3 is TGTGCCAGTAGTCTTTATACCGGCTCTGGGGCCAACGTCCTGACTTTC. It encodes CASSLYTGSGANVLTF.

The V and J genes are TRBV6-8 and TRBJ2-7, with TRBD1 matching over 9 bases. Trimming took 6 bases from V and 0 from J; bases not matched to a gene: 6. Per the germline V gene, CDR1 is MNHGY and CDR2 is SAAAGT. The CDR3 has 15 residues. CDR3 region: CASSPDRGSSYEQYF. The CDR3 DNA sequence: TGTGCCAGCAGCCCAGACAGGGGGAGCTCCTACGAGCAGTACTTC.

The chain recombines TRBV10-2 with TRBJ2-3, with 12 positions matching TRBD2. The CDR3 runs to 15 residues. Trimming took 6 bases from V and 4 from J; bases not matched to a gene: 5. Per germline, CDR1 WSHSY and CDR2 SAAADI. The CDR3 sequence: CASSLAGGYPDTQYF. The CDR3 coding sequence is TGCGCCAGCAGCCTAGCGGGGGGGTATCCAGATACGCAGTATTTT.

J is TRBJ2-3 and V is TRBV19; TRBD2 aligns across 14 bases. Germline CDR1 LNHDA, CDR2 SQIVND (reference sequence). This CDR3 contains 16 residues. The ends lost 7 bases at V and 3 bases at J; junction bases unmatched: 6. The CDR3 sequence: CASTSTSGRGTDTQYF. CDR3 nucleotides: TGTGCCAGTACGTCGACTAGCGGGAGGGGGACAGATACGCAGTATTTT.

The chain recombines TRBV7-9 with TRBJ2-7, with TRBD2 as a possible D gene (5 bases). Germline values: CDR1 SEHNR, CDR2 FQNEAQ (reference sequence). The CDR3 is 16 residues long. Trimming left V 1 base short and J 0 bases short, with 13 bases between. The CDR3 DNA reads as TGTGCCAGCAGCTTAGGGTTGCCGGGGTACTCCTACGAGCAGTACTTC. Protein sequence: CASSLGLPGYSYEQYF.

V and J are TRBV28 and TRBJ1-2; 7 positions agree with TRBD1. The J segment lost 3 bases and the V segment lost 5 bases, leaving 3 bases of the junction unmatched. Germline V gene lookup returns CDR1 MDHEN and CDR2 SYDVKM. The CDR3 loop spans 13 amino acids. The chain's CDR3 is CASSLTGYYGYTF. The CDR3 DNA sequence: TGTGCCAGCAGTCTGACAGGGTACTATGGCTACACCTTC.

V is TRBV12-3 or TRBV12-4 and J is TRBJ1-5; possibly TRBD1 for D (6 bases). This CDR3 is 13 amino acids long. Deletions cut 4 bases from V and 6 bases from J, with 10 bases between. CDR3 nucleotide sequence: TGTGCCAGCAGTTACAGGGATCTTCAGCCCCAGCATTTT. This gives the protein CASSYRDLQPQHF.

This chain joins TRBV11-2 and TRBJ1-2; 7 bases agree with TRBD1. The germline V gene has CDR1 SGHAT and CDR2 FQNNGV. Germline trimming cut 6 bases from V and 6 bases from J; bases unmatched to any gene: 7. This CDR3 has 13 amino acids. DNA of the CDR3: TGTGCCAGCAGTAGGGACAGATCACATGGCTACACCTTC. Translated, it gives CASSRDRSHGYTF.

The rearrangement uses TRBV3-1 (or the pseudogene TRBV3-2) and TRBJ2-1; D might be TRBD2 (7 bases). The CDR3 is 16 residues long. V lost 2 bases and J lost 2, with 13 bases in between. Germline CDR1 LGHDT, CDR2 YNNKEL (reference sequence). The CDR3 protein is CASSQRRGGPYNEQFF. CDR3 bases: TGTGCCAGCAGCCAAAGAAGGGGGGGTCCCTACAATGAGCAGTTCTTC.

The CDR3 reads CASRSEGAEAFF. The CDR3 coding sequence is TGTGCCAGTCGATCGGAGGGCGCTGAAGCTTTCTTT. The chain uses TRBV7-6 and TRBJ1-1; D is uncertain. The CDR3 is made up of 12 amino acids. V was clipped by 9 bases and J by 6 bases, with 14 bases between them. The germline V gene has CDR1 SGHVS and CDR2 FNYEAQ.

This clone was counted between two and nine times. This chain connects TRBV5-6 to TRBJ2-7; TRBD2 matches at 13 bases. The J segment lost 7 bases and the V segment lost 3 bases, leaving 4 bases of the junction unmatched. CDR3 length: 14 amino acids. Germline values: CDR1 SGHDT, CDR2 YYEEEE. In nucleotides, the CDR3 is TGTGCCAGCAGCTCACTAGCGGGAGGGTCGGAGCAGTACTTC. Protein sequence: CASSSLAGGSEQYF.

The chain recombines TRBV7-9 with TRBJ2-6, with a possible D match to TRBD1 (6 bases). The V end was cut by 5 bases, the J end by 0 bases, with 17 bases between. Germline assignment: CDR1 SEHNR and CDR2 FQNEAQ (reference sequence). The CDR3 has 18 residues. Here the CDR3 reads CASSPSRVGASGANVLTF. The CDR3 DNA follows: TGTGCCAGCAGCCCCAGCCGAGTGGGGGCCTCTGGGGCCAACGTCCTGACTTTC.

The chain recombines TRBV11-2 with TRBJ2-7; 7 bases align to TRBD1. Unmatched junction bases numbered 5, after V lost 6 bases and J lost 3 bases. This CDR3 spans 13 amino acids. Germline-derived CDR1 and CDR2 are SGHAT and FQNNGV. CDR3 loop: CASSHPGGYEQYF. The CDR3 DNA reads as TGTGCCAGCAGTCACCCAGGGGGCTACGAGCAGTACTTC.

This clone turned up a few times. J is TRBJ1-2 and V is TRBV25-1; D uncertain. Trimming took 3 bases from V and 1 from J, leaving 9 bases between them. The CDR3 runs 14 residues. Germline V gives CDR1 MGHDK, CDR2 SYGVNS. This chain's CDR3 is CASSERVYNYGYTF. DNA of the CDR3: TGTGCCAGCAGTGAGAGGGTGTATAACTATGGCTACACCTTC.